Each of the 4 T cell receptor beta chains below was sequenced from the same sample in a study of human T cells and chemical hapten exposure. Each CDR3 protein is one row after TCRdb ran MiXCR on the RACE reads. The sample holds 90,000 or so distinct CDR3 sequences, under 12% seen once. Indicated time point: patch test 1, 2 weeks after DPC sensitization. Described treatment: therapeutic diphenylcyclopropenone sensitization with weekly scalp DPC. Specimen: whole blood, collected in connection with sensitization to the hapten diphenylcyclopropenone (DPC). These receptors were collected from a man in his forties with alopecia areata. Some clones in this sample may be carry-over from other donors' samples.

The sample holds many counts of this clonotype. The rearrangement uses TRBV5-1 and TRBJ1-6; 7 positions agree with TRBD1. The CDR3 totals 13 residues. After removal of 4 bases from V and 9 bases from J, the junction contained 4 bases not matched to a gene. Germline-derived CDR1 and CDR2 are SGHRS and YFSETQ. The CDR3 reads CASSARQGSPLHF. CDR3 in DNA: TGCGCCAGCAGCGCGCGACAGGGTTCACCCCTCCACTTT.

This chain links TRBV5-1 with TRBJ2-2; perhaps TRBD1 as D (6 bases). The CDR3 length is 16 residues. Germline V gene sequence: CDR1 SGHRS, CDR2 YFSETQ. V dropped 6 bases and J dropped 5 bases, with 20 bases sitting between them. CDR3 region: CASNSGAGVSTGELFF. Here the CDR3 DNA reads TGCGCCAGCAACAGTGGGGCAGGGGTCTCAACCGGGGAGCTGTTTTTT.

This chain joins TRBV5-6 and TRBJ2-7, with D possibly TRBD2 on 7 matching bases. This CDR3 has 18 residues. From germline, CDR1 is SGHDT and CDR2 YYEEEE. The ends were cut back, 2 bases at V and 3 bases at J, with 24 bases in the middle. The CDR3 here is CASSFFGGPSRSYYEQYF. The CDR3 nucleotides are TGTGCCAGCAGCTTTTTCGGGGGGCCCTCTCGGTCCTACTACGAGCAGTACTTC.

The gene calls are TRBV5-1 and TRBJ1-4; D is uncertain. V lost 0 bases and J 0 bases, leaving 15 bases between the germline ends. Germline V CDR1 and CDR2: SGHRS, YFSETQ. The CDR3 covers 18 residues. This chain's CDR3 is CASSLARGEVPTNEKLFF. Written as DNA, the CDR3 is TGCGCCAGCAGCTTGGCCAGAGGTGAAGTTCCAACTAATGAAAAACTGTTTTTT.